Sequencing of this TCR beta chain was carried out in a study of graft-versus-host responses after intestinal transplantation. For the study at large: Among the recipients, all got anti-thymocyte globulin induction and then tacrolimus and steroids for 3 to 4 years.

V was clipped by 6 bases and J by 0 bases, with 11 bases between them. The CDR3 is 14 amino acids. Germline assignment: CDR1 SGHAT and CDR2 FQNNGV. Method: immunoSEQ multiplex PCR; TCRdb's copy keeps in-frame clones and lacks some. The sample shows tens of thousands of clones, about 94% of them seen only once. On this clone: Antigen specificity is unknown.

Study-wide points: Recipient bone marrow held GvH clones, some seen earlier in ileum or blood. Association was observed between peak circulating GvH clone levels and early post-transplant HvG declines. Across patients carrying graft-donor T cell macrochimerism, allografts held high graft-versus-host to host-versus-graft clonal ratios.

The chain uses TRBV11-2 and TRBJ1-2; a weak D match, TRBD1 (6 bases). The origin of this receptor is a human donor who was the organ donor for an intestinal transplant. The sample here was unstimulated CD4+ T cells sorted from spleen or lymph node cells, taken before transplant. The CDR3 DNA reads TGTGCCAGCAGGGACAGAAACTCTAACTATGGCTACACCTTC. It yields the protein CASRDRNSNYGYTF.